The rows below give T cell receptor beta chains drawn from one sample of a study of CD8 T cells in ankylosing spondylitis. TCRdb itself ran the 5' RACE reads through MiXCR, one entry per CDR3 protein. The sample lists roughly 180,000 distinct CDR3 sequences, roughly 11% occurring once. What was sequenced was blood, either unsorted or a sorted T cell fraction (not recorded which). These receptors originate from a male donor with ankylosing spondylitis or in good health (not recorded which). The conserved cysteine and the conserved F or W are not part of the CDR3 here. Size is omitted from some rows. Given values are once, few, many or a class for expanded clones.

clone_size,v_call,cdr3_aa
many,TRBV4-3,ASSQAPGRGTDTQY
many,TRBV20-1,SATRDRGSTEAF
many,TRBV7-6,ASSLGWDAPGRSLH
many,TRBV5-5,ASSLGQGSTDTQY
few,TRBV20-1,SASNRRGPYGYT
many,TRBV6-5,ASSYSGGSTEAF
few,TRBV7-6,ASSLETIQETQY
once,TRBV10-2,ASSDGVGDRVTDTQY
.,TRBV29-1,SVEEGTSITGELF
many,TRBV6-6,ASRLPGELF
few,TRBV18,ASSPGAGGGMNTEAF
many,TRBV4-1,ASSQVGTGGAVFSEQF
many,TRBV5-1,ASSLATGLQNTEAF
many,TRBV13,ASSLSTGSQETQY
.,TRBV4-1,ASSELRAGRNYEQY
.,TRBV7-9,ASSLRRNQETQY
many,TRBV27,ASSFTGEETQY
many,TRBV7-2,ASSLASLTYYSQETQY
many,TRBV20-1,SAGLPGAGNEQY
few,TRBV27,ASSRGPTPGELF
few,TRBV15,ATSTFSRGAQPQH
few,TRBV6-2/TRBV6-3,ASSSLVDEQF
.,TRBV12-3/TRBV12-4,ASSSDRDFEQY
few,TRBV6-1,ASRQPNGIYNEQF
few,TRBV20-1,SAREELSSYNEQF
few,TRBV14,ASSQDEVPPGY
many,TRBV24-1,ATSGTEPYEQY
many,TRBV20-1,SAGRAGQPQH
.,TRBV4-3,ASGPSGTRAEAF
many,TRBV19,ASSMFSGGRPGDIQY
many,TRBV27,ASILGGGNTEAF
many,TRBV24-1,ATSAINNEQF
many,TRBV6-5,ASSYGNEQF
many,TRBV12-3/TRBV12-4,ASAAASNYGYT
many,TRBV20-1,SARGALAGGRTDTQY
many,TRBV7-7,ASSTTTTGSTGELF
many,TRBV25-1,ASSELGQVTDTQY
many,TRBV20-1,SVAKTSGINEQF
many,TRBV3-1,ASSQDEGTDTQY
.,TRBV6-2/TRBV6-3,ASRPPDRSYEQY
many,TRBV5-1,ASSSQTGNGYEQY
.,TRBV10-1,ASSESGDTGELF
few,TRBV27,ASSMHPGLSSYNEQF
.,TRBV5-1,ASSLNRAHTGELF
.,TRBV11-2,ASSLARWKGETQY
many,TRBV20-1,SASERGNSYEQY